These 11 T cell receptor beta chains originate from one sample sequenced in a study of blood T cell repertoires in COVID-19. Generated by immunoSEQ multiplex PCR, the TCRdb table keeps only in-frame clones and is missing some. This table holds approximately 150,000 clones, around 90% found once. Sequenced material: peripheral blood. The receptor source for this set is a woman aged 55-70 years with active or convalescent COVID-19.

The chain combines TRBV12-3 or TRBV12-4 with TRBJ2-1; weak D call: TRBD1 (6 bases). The CDR3 has 11 amino acids. Trimming took 5 bases from V and 9 from J, leaving 8 bases between them. The CDR3 DNA reads TGTGCCAGCAGTCAAGGGGGTGAGCAGTTCTTC. Protein sequence: CASSQGGEQFF.

The chain is built from TRBV9 and TRBJ1-6; TRBD1 is a possible D gene (6 bases). Germline V gene sequence: CDR1 SGDLS, CDR2 YYNGEE. The CDR3 sequence is 15 residues long. Trimming shortened V by 4 bases and J by 9 bases, and 17 bases separated the two germline ends. The CDR3 here is CASSLGTTGSSPLHF. In nucleotides, the CDR3 is TGTGCCAGCAGCCTAGGGACAACCGGCAGTTCACCCCTCCACTTT.

This clone occurred a few times. The rearrangement links TRBV6-5 to TRBJ1-3, with no clear D. The germline V and J ends were trimmed by 5 bases and 0 bases, with 8 bases remaining between them. CDR3 length equals 14 residues. Germline values: CDR1 MNHEY, CDR2 SVGAGI. CDR3: CASSLQSSGNTIYF. The CDR3 DNA reads TGTGCCAGCAGTCTACAGAGCTCTGGAAACACCATATATTTT.

The rearrangement uses TRBV25-1 and TRBJ1-1, with D maybe TRBD1 (5 bases). The CDR3 has 14 amino acids. Germline CDR1 MGHDK, CDR2 SYGVNS. The V gene lost 2 bases and the J gene lost 3 bases, with 10 bases spanning the gap. CDR3 sequence: CASSENPGYTEAFF. DNA of the CDR3: TGTGCCAGCAGTGAAAACCCAGGGTACACTGAAGCTTTCTTT.

The chain is built from TRBV5-8 and TRBJ2-7; D may be TRBD1 (6 bases). V was pared by 2 bases and J by 5 bases, with 17 bases between. CDR1 is SGHTS and CDR2 is YDEGEE in the germline V gene. This CDR3 region has 15 residues. The CDR3 is CASSLPLQGTHEQYF. The DNA for the CDR3 is TGTGCCAGCAGCTTACCGTTACAGGGTACCCACGAGCAGTACTTC.

This chain uses TRBV10-3 with TRBJ1-1; possible D gene TRBD1, 6 bases. The CDR3 is made up of 12 amino acids. CDR1 is ENHRY and CDR2 is SYGVKD in the germline V gene. The ends were cut back, 3 bases at V and 7 bases at J, with 9 bases in the middle. In DNA form, the CDR3 reads TGTGCCATCAGTGACTCCAGGGGTGAAGCTTTCTTT. It codes for CAISDSRGEAFF.

For the CDR3, the DNA is TGCAGCGTCCTATTTGGGGGGATTAGCACAGATACGCAGTATTTT. Translated, it gives CSVLFGGISTDTQYF. V gene TRBV29-1 combines with J gene TRBJ2-3, with a tentative D call TRBD2 (6 bases). The CDR3 has 15 residues. Germline CDR1 is SQVTM and CDR2 is ANQGSEA. The ends were cut back, 6 bases at V and 0 bases at J, with 16 bases in the middle.

The rearrangement links TRBV18 to TRBJ2-3; 7 bases line up with TRBD1. This CDR3 region has 14 residues. V lost 2 bases, J lost 2 bases, and 1 base stayed unmatched. In germline, CDR1 is KGHSH, CDR2 LQKENI. The CDR3 reads CASSPTGDTDTQYF. The CDR3 DNA sequence: TGTGCCAGCTCACCAACAGGGGACACAGATACGCAGTATTTT.

The gene calls are TRBV5-5 and TRBJ1-2; D may be TRBD1 (6 bases). CDR1 SGHKS and CDR2 YYEKEE come from the germline V gene (reference sequence). The CDR3 has 14 amino acids. V lost 0 bases, J lost 8 bases, and 14 bases lay in between. The CDR3 region has the DNA TGTGCCAGCAGCTTGGCGGCAGGGGTGGGCGGCTACACCTTC. It encodes CASSLAAGVGGYTF.

The rearrangement joins TRBV12-3 or TRBV12-4 to TRBJ1-4, with a weak D call TRBD1 (6 bases). There are 11 residues in the CDR3. The V end lost 5 bases, the J end lost 10 bases, and 8 bases lay between the germline ends. The CDR3 loop is CASSQGTKLFF. In DNA, the CDR3 is TGTGCCAGCAGTCAGGGGACAAAACTGTTTTTT.

The chain carries TRBV7-2 and TRBJ2-5, with 9 positions matching TRBD2. J was trimmed by 4 bases and V by 1 base; bases with no gene match: 4. The CDR3 contains 15 residues. Looked up from germline, CDR1 is SGHTA and CDR2 is FQGNSA. CDR3 nucleotide sequence: TGTGCCAGCAGCTTAGTTGCGGGGGGGGCAGAGACCCAGTACTTC. Translating gives CASSLVAGGAETQYF.